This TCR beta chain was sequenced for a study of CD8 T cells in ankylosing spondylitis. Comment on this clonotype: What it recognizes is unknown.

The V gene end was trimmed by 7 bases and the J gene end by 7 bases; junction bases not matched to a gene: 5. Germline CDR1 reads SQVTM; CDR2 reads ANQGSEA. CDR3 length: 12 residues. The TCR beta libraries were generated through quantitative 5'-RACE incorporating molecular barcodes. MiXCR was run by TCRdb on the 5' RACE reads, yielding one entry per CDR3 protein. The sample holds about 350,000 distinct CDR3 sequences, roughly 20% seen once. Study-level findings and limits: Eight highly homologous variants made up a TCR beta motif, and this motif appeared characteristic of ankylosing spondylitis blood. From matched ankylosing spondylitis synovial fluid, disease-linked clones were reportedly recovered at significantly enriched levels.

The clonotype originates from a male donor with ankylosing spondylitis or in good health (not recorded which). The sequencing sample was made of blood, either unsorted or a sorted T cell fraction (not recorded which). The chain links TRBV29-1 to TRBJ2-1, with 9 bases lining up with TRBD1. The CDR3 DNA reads TGCAGCGGGTGGACAGGGGTAAATGAGCAGTTCTTC. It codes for CSGWTGVNEQFF.